This TCR beta chain stems from a study of CD8 T cells in ankylosing spondylitis. Study-level points and caveats: Blood of patients with ankylosing spondylitis appeared to be characterized by a TCR beta motif of several highly homologous variants.

To note about this clonotype: The target antigen is unknown.

V was pared by 3 bases and J by 4 bases, with 4 bases of the junction left unmatched. Germline lookup yields CDR1 SGHTA and CDR2 FQGNSA. CDR3 length: 14 amino acids. TCRdb reprocessed the 5' RACE reads with MiXCR, giving one entry per CDR3 protein. The sample has hundreds of thousands of distinct CDR3 sequences, 25% to 30% seen once. The receptor was isolated from a male donor with ankylosing spondylitis. V is TRBV7-2 and J is TRBJ2-3, with 7 bases matching TRBD1. What was sequenced was blood, either unsorted or a sorted T cell fraction (not recorded which). CDR3 protein: CASSLRQGPDTQYF. DNA of the CDR3: TGTGCCAGCAGCTTGAGACAGGGACCAGATACGCAGTATTTT.